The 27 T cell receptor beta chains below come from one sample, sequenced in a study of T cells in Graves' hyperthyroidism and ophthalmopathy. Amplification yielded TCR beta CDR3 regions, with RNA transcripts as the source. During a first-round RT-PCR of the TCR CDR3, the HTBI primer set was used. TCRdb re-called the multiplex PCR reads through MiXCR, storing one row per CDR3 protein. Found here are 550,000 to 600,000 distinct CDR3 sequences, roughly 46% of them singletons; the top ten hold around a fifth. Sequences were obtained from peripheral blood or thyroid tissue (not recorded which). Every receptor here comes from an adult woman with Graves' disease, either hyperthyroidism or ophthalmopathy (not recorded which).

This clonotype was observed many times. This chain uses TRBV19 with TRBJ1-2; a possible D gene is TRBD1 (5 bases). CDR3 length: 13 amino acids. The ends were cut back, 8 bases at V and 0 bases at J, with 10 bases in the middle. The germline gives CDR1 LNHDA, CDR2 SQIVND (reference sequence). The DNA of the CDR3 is TGTGCCAGTGGGACGGTCCCTAACTATGGCTACACCTTC. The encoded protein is CASGTVPNYGYTF. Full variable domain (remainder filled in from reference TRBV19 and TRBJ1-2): DGGITQSPKYLFRKEGQNVTLSCEQNLNHDAMYWYRQDPGQGLRLIYYSQIVNDFQKGDIAEGYSVSREKKESFPLTVTSAQKNPTAFYLCASGTVPNYGYTFGSGTRLTVV.

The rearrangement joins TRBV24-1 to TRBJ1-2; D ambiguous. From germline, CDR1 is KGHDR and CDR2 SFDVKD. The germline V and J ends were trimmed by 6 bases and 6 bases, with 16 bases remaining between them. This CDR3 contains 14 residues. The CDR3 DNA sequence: TGTGCCACCAGTACCTCTGGGAATAAGGATGGCTACACCTTC. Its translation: CATSTSGNKDGYTF.

The CDR3 is CSARQSGQETQYF. The CDR3 DNA reads TGCAGTGCTAGACAGAGCGGCCAAGAGACCCAGTACTTC. This chain connects TRBV20-1 to TRBJ2-5, with D possibly being TRBD2 (5 bases). The CDR3 has 13 residues. From germline, CDR1 is DFQATT and CDR2 SNEGSKA (reference sequence). V was cut by 2 bases and J by 1 base, with 8 bases left in between.

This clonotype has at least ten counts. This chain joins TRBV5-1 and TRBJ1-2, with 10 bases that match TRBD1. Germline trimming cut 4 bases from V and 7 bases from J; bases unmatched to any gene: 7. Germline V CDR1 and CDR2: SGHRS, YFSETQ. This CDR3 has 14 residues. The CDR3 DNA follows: TGCGCCAGCAGCCCGGGACAGGGGCAGGTTGGCTACACCTTC. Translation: CASSPGQGQVGYTF.

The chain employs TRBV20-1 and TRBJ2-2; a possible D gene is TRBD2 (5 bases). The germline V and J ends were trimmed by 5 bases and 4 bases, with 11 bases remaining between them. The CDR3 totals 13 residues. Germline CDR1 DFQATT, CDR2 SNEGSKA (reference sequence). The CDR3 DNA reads TGCAGTGCTTCCGGGATCACCACCGGGGAGCTGTTTTTT. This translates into CSASGITTGELFF.

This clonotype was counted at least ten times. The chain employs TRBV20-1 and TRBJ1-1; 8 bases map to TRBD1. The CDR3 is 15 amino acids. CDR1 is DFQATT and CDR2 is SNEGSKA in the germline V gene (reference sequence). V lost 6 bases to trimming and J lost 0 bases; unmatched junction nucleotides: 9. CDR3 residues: CSAILQGAMNTEAFF. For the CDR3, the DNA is TGCAGTGCCATCCTCCAGGGGGCCATGAACACTGAAGCTTTCTTT.

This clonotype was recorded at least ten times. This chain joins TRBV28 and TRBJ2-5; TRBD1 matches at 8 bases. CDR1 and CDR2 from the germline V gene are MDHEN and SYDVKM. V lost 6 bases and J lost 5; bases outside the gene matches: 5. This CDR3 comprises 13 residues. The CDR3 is CASSRWTGETQYF. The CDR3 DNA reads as TGTGCCAGCAGCCGTTGGACAGGGGAGACCCAGTACTTC. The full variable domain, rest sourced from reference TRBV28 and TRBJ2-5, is DVKVTQSSRYLVKRTGEKVFLECVQDMDHENMFWYRQDPGLGLRLIYFSYDVKMKEKGDIPEGYSVSREKKERFSLILESASTNQTSMYLCASSRWTGETQYFGPGTRLLVL.

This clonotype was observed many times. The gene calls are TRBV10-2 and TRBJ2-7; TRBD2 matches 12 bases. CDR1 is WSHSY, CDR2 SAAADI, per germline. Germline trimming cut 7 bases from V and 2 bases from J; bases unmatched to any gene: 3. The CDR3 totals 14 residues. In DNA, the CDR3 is TGCGCCAGCACGAGGACTAGCGGGGCCTACGAGCAGTACTTC. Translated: CASTRTSGAYEQYF.

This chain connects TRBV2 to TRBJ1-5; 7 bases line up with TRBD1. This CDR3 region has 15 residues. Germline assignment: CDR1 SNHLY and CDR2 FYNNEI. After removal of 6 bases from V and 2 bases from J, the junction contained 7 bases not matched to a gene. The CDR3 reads CASSKEGQGNQPQHF. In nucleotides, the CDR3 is TGTGCCAGCAGCAAGGAAGGACAGGGCAATCAGCCCCAGCATTTT.

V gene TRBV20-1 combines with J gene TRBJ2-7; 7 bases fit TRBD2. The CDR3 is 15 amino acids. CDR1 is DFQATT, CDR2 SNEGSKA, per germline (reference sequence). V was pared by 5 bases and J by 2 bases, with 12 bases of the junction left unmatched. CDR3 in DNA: TGCAGTGCTCCCCCGGCTAGCGGACAAACCTACGAGCAGTACTTC. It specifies CSAPPASGQTYEQYF.

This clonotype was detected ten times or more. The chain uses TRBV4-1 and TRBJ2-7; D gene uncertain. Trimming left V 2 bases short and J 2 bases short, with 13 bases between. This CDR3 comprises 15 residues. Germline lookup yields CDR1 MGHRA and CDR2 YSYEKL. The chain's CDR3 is CASSQLLVIPYEQYF. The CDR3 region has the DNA TGCGCCAGCAGCCAATTGCTCGTAATCCCCTACGAGCAGTACTTC.

The CDR3 DNA follows: TGTGCCAGCAGCCAAGAGGAGGCGGCTAGCTCCTACGAGCAGTACTTC. Amino acids: CASSQEEAASSYEQYF. The V and J genes are TRBV7-2 and TRBJ2-7, with D possibly being TRBD2 (5 bases). This CDR3 is 16 amino acids long. From germline, CDR1 is SGHTA and CDR2 FQGNSA. V lost 5 bases to trimming and J lost 0 bases, with 17 bases between them.

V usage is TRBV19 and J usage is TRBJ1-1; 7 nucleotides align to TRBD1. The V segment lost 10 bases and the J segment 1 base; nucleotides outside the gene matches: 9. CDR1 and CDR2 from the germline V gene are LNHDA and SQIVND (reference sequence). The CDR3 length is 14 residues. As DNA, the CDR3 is TGTGCCACCATTAGGGGACAGCCGAACACTGAAGCTTTCTTT. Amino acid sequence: CATIRGQPNTEAFF. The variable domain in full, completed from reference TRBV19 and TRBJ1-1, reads DGGITQSPKYLFRKEGQNVTLSCEQNLNHDAMYWYRQDPGQGLRLIYYSQIVNDFQKGDIAEGYSVSREKKESFPLTVTSAQKNPTAFYLCATIRGQPNTEAFFGQGTRLTVV.

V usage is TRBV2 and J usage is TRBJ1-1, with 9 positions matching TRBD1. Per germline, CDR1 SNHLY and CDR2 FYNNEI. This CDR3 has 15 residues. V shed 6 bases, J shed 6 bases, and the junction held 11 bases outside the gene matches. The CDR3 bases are TGTGCCAGCAGAGGTCCTGGACAGGGGATGTCTGAAGCTTTCTTT. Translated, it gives CASRGPGQGMSEAFF.

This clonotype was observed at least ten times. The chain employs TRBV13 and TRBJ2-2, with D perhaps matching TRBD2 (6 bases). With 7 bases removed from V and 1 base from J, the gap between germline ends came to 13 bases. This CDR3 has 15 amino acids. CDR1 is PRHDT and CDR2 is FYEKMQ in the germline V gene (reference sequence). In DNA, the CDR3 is TGTGCCAGCACAGTGCGACTAGGGAACACCGGGGAGCTGTTTTTT. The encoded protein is CASTVRLGNTGELFF.

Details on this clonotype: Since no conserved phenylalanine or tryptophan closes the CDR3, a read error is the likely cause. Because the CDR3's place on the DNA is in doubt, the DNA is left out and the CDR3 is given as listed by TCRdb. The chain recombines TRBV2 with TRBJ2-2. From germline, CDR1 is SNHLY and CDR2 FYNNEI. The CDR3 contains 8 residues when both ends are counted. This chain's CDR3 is CASSEGFK.

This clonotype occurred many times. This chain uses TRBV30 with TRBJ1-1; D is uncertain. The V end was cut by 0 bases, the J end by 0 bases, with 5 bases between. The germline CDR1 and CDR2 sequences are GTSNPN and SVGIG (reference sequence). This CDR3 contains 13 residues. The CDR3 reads CAWSVTVNTEAFF. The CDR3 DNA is TGTGCCTGGAGTGTAACGGTGAACACTGAAGCTTTCTTT.

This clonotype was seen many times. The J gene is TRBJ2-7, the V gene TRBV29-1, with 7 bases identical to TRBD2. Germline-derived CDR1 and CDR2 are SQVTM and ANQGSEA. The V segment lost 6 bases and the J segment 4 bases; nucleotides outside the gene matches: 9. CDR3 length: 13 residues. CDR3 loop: CSVRGGGWYEQYF. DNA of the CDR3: TGCAGCGTCAGAGGCGGGGGTTGGTACGAGCAGTACTTC.

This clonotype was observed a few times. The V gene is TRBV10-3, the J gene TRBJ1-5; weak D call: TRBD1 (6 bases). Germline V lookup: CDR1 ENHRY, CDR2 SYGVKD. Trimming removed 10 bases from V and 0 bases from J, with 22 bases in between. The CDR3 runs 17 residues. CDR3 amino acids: CATRAYRAFASNQPQHF. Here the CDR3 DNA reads TGTGCCACCCGTGCGTACAGGGCGTTCGCTAGCAATCAGCCCCAGCATTTT.

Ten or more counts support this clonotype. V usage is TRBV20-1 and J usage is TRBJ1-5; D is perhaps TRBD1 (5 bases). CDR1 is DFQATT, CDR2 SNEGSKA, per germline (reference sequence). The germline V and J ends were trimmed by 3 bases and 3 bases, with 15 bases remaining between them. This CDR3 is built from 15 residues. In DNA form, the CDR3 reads TGCAGTGCTAGTCTCAGGGTGGGCCTCAATCAGCCCCAGCATTTT. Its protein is CSASLRVGLNQPQHF.

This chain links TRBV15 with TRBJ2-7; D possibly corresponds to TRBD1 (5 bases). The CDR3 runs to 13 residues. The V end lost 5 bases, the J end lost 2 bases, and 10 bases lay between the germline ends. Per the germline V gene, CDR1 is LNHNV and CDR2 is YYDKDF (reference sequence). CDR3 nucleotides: TGTGCCACCAGCGCCCGACAGACCTACGAGCAGTACTTC. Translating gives CATSARQTYEQYF.

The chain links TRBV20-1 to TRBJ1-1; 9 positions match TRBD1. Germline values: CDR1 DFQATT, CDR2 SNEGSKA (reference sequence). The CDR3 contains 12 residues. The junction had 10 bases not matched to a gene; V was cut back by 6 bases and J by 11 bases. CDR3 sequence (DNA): TGCAGTGCGAACCACAGGGGGCAGGGGGCTTTCTTT. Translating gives CSANHRGQGAFF.

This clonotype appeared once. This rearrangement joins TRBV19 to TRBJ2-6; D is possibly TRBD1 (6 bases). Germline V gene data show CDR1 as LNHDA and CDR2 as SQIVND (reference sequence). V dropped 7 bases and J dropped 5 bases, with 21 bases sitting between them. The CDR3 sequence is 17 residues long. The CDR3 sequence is CASKGTPIIIRANVLTF. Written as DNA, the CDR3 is TGTGCCAGTAAAGGGACACCCATAATTATTAGGGCCAACGTCCTGACTTTC.

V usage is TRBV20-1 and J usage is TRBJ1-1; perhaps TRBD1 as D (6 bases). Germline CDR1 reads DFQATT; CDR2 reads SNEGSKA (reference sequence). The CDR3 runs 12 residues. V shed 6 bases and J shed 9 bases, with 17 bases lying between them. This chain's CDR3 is CSAIPGTQKAFF. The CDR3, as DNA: TGCAGTGCCATACCCGGGACACAAAAAGCTTTCTTT.

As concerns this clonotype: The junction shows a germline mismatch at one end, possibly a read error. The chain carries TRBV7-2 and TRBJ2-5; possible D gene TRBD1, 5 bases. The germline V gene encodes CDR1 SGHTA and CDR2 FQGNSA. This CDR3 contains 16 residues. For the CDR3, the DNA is TGTGCCAGCAGCCGGGTCGGCAGTACAGGAGAAGAGGCCCAGTACTTC. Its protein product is CASSRVGSTGEEAQYF.

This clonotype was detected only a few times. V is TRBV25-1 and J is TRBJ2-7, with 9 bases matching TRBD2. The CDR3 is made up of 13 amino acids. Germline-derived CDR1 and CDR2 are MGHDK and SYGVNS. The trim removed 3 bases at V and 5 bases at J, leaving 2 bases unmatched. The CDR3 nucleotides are TGTGCCAGCAGTGACTCTAGCGGGAACGAGCAGTACTTC. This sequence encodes CASSDSSGNEQYF.

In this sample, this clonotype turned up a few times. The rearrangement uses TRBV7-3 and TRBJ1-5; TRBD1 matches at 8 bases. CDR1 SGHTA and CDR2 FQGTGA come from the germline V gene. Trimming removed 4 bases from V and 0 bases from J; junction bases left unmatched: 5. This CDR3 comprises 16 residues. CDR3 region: CASSSGTGTSNQPQHF. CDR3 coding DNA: TGTGCCAGCAGCTCAGGGACAGGCACTAGCAATCAGCCCCAGCATTTT.